Included here is one T cell receptor (beta chain) sequence, with context. The target antigen is unknown. This sample is drawn from a study of cytomegalovirus exposure and HLA in healthy donors. Researchers ran the PCR with 60 Vbeta and 13 Jbeta primers. Measured with immunoSEQ multiplex PCR; TCRdb has only the in-frame clones, and not every one. The sample shows under 150,000 clones, about 86% of them seen only once. This CDR3 has 17 amino acids. Looked up from germline, CDR1 is SGHRS and CDR2 is YFSETQ. V shed 5 bases, J shed 2 bases, and the junction held 10 bases outside the gene matches. Whole-study findings and limits: One later analysis reportedly identified an Asian-associated ancestry cluster that showed fewer N-insertions than the roughly 640-donor mean. In vitro confirmation showed a few CMV-associated chains to be CMV antigen specific. The study labeled under 200 TCR beta chains cytomegalovirus-associated. Evidence from a later analysis indicated that most CMV-associated TCR beta chains looked HLA-restricted.

The specimen sequenced was PBMCs. V and J are TRBV5-1 and TRBJ2-3; 11 bases map to TRBD2. The origin of this receptor is a woman under 40 in good health and CMV-seronegative. CDR3 amino acids: CASSLPPSGGSTDTQYF. The CDR3 nucleotides are TGCGCCAGCAGTTTGCCCCCTAGCGGGGGGTCCACAGATACGCAGTATTTT.